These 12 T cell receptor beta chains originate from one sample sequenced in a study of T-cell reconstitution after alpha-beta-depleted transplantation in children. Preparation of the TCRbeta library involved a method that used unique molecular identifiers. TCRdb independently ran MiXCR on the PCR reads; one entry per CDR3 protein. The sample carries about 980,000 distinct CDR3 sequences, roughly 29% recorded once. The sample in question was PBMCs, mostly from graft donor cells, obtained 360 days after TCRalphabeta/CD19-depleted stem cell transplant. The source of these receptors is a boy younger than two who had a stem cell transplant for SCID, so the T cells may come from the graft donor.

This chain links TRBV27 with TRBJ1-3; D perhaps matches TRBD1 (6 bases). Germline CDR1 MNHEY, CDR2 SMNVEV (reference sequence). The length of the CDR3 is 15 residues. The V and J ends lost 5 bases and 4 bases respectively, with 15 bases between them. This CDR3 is CASSVSRGTGNTIYF. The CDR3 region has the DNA TGTGCCAGCAGTGTTAGTAGGGGGACGGGAAACACCATATATTTT.

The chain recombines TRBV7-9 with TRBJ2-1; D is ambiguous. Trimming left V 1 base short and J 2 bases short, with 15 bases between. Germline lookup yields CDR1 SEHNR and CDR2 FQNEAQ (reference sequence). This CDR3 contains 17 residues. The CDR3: CASSLGAFRGPYNEQFF. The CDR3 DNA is TGTGCCAGCAGCTTAGGTGCATTTCGCGGACCCTACAATGAGCAGTTCTTC. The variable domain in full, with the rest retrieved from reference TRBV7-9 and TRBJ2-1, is DTGVSQNPRHKITKRGQNVTFRCDPISEHNRLYWYRQTLGQGPEFLTYFQNEAQLEKSRLLSDRFSAERPKGSFSTLEIQRTEQGDSAMYLCASSLGAFRGPYNEQFFGPGTRLTVL.

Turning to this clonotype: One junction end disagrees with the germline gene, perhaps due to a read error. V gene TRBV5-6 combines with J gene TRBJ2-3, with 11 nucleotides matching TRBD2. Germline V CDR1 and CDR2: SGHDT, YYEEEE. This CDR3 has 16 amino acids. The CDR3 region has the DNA TGTGTCAGCAGCGCGGGACTAGCGGCCCCCACAGATACGCAGTATTTT. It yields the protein CVSSAGLAAPTDTQYF.

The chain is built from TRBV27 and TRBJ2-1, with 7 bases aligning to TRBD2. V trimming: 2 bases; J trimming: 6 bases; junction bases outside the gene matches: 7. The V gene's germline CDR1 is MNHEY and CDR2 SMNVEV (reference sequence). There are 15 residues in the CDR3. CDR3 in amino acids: CASSLNGLGVNEQFF. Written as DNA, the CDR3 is TGTGCCAGCAGTTTAAACGGACTAGGGGTCAATGAGCAGTTCTTC.

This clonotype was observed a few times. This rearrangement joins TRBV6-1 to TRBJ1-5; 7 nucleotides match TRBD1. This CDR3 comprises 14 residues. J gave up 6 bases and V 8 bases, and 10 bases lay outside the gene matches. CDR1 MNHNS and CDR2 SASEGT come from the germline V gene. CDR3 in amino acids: CASGRQGGVQPQHF. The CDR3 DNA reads TGTGCCAGCGGGAGACAGGGAGGGGTTCAGCCCCAGCATTTT.

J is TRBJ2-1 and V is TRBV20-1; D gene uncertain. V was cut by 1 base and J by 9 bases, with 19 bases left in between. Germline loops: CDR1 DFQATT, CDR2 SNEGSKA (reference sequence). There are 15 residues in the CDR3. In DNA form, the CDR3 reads TGCAGTGCTAGAGTCCATTCCCTAGGGTGGGTTGAGCAGTTCTTC. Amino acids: CSARVHSLGWVEQFF.

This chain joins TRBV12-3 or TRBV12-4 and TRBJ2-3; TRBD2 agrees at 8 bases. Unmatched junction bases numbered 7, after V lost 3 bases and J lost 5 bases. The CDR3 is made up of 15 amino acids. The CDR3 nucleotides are TGTGCCAGCAGTTTTAATAGCGGGGCTAGAGATACGCAGTATTTT. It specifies CASSFNSGARDTQYF.

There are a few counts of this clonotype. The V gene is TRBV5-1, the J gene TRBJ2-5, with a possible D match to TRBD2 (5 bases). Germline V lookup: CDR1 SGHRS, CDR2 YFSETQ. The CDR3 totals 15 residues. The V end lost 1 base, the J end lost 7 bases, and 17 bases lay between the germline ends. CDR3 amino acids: CASSLPLAASGTQYF. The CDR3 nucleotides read TGCGCCAGCAGCTTGCCGCTAGCAGCCTCGGGGACCCAGTACTTC.

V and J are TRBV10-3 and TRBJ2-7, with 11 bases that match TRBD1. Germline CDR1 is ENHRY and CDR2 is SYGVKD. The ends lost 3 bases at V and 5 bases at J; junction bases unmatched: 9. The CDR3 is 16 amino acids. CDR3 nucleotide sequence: TGTGCCATCAGTGAAGAGAGGACAGGGGGCGGGAACGAGCAGTACTTC. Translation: CAISEERTGGGNEQYF.

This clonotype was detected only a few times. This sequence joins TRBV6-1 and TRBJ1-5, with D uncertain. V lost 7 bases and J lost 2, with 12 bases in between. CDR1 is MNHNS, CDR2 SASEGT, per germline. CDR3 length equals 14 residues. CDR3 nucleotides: TGTGCCAGCAAAACTGGGATAGGCAATCAGCCCCAGCATTTT. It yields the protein CASKTGIGNQPQHF.

Here the CDR3 DNA reads TGTGCCACCAGCAGAGGGGGGAGGTTCTTTAATGAAAAACTGTTTTTT. Protein product: CATSRGGRFFNEKLFF. This sequence joins TRBV15 and TRBJ1-4, with D possibly TRBD1 on 5 matching bases. CDR1 LNHNV and CDR2 YYDKDF come from the germline V gene (reference sequence). The germline V and J ends were trimmed by 1 base and 4 bases, with 13 bases remaining between them. The CDR3 is made up of 16 amino acids.

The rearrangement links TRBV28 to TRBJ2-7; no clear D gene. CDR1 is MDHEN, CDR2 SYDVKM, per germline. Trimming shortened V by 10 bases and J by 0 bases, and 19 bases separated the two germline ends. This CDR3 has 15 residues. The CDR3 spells CAMGPRLTPSYEQYF. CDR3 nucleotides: TGTGCCATGGGCCCGAGGCTCACCCCCTCCTACGAGCAGTACTTC.